This record looks at one T cell receptor (beta chain) sequence and its context. What it recognizes is unknown. In germline, CDR1 is MDHEN, CDR2 SYDVKM. Trimming took off 2 bases at V and 4 bases at J, with 12 bases between the two ends. The CDR3 is made up of 14 amino acids. This record belongs to a study of cytomegalovirus exposure and HLA in healthy donors. Overall study findings and caveats: Listed as cytomegalovirus-associated were 150 to 200 TCR beta chains. Sequencing depth across donors, presence/absence analyses assumed, was roughly uniform. In an earlier analysis, most TCR beta V segments were productive about 90% or about 30% of the time. Likely technical artifact: a cluster of highly shared sequence variants.

A multiplex PCR was run with 60 Vbeta primers and 13 Jbeta primers. TCRdb's table, derived via immunoSEQ multiplex PCR, lists solely in-frame clones and lacks some. This table holds about 160,000 clones, 70% to 80% found once. The sample comprised PBMCs. This TCR was recovered from a man aged 45 to 65 in good health and CMV-seropositive. The rearrangement joins TRBV28 to TRBJ2-7, with D perhaps matching TRBD1 (6 bases). The CDR3 is CASSLAGVQYEQYF. The DNA for the CDR3 is TGTGCCAGCAGTTTAGCAGGGGTACAATACGAGCAGTACTTC.